Listed below are T cell receptor beta chains from one sample, sequenced in a study of T cells after yellow fever vaccination. From the 5' RACE reads, TCRdb called clonotypes with MiXCR, one entry per CDR3 protein. The data show fewer than 400,000 distinct CDR3 sequences, about 6% seen once. This sample comprised PBMCs, obtained 5 days after the yellow fever booster vaccination. These receptors all stem from a man aged 25-40 years who received the YFV17D yellow fever vaccine. The CDR3 runs from the conserved cysteine through the conserved F or W. A D gene is named only where the DNA matches it firmly. Rows may omit the clone size; those that give it use once, few, many or a size class.

many	12	-	TRBV19	TRBJ2-5	CASSKDRETQYF	TGTGCCAGTAGTAAGGACAGAGAGACCCAGTACTTC
few	15	-	TRBV4-3	TRBJ1-6	CASSQDVKGHSPLHF	TGCGCCAGCAGCCAAGATGTGAAGGGGCATTCACCCCTCCACTTT
few	13	TRBD2	TRBV20-1	TRBJ2-7	CSASGTSGYEQYF	TGCAGTGCTAGCGGGACTAGCGGCTACGAGCAGTACTTC
few	11	-	TRBV29-1	TRBJ2-5	CSVMWGETQYF	TGCAGCGTGATGTGGGGAGAGACCCAGTACTTC
-	12	-	TRBV20-1	TRBJ2-7	CSAARRVYEQYF	TGCAGTGCTGCCCGCAGGGTCTACGAGCAGTACTTC
many	16	-	TRBV12-3/TRBV12-4	TRBJ2-6	CASSFDRTSGANVLTF	TGTGCCAGCAGTTTCGACAGGACGTCTGGGGCCAACGTCCTGACTTTC
-	15	-	TRBV5-5	TRBJ1-5	CASSLEARYNQPQHF	TGTGCCAGCAGCTTGGAGGCTCGCTACAATCAGCCCCAGCATTTT
few	13	-	TRBV4-3	TRBJ1-4	CASSQPGAEKLFF	TGCGCCAGCAGCCAACCGGGAGCTGAAAAACTGTTTTTT
-	13	-	TRBV10-3	TRBJ1-1	CAISEGPNTEAFF	TGTGCCATCAGTGAGGGCCCGAACACTGAAGCTTTCTTT
-	16	-	TRBV7-3	TRBJ2-2	CASSLKPLGTPGEPFF	TGTGCCAGCAGCTTAAAGCCCCTAGGGACCCCCGGGGAGCCGTTTTTT
-	14	-	TRBV20-1	TRBJ1-2	CSASQGGTTLGYTF	TGCAGTGCTTCTCAGGGCGGGACAACACTTGGCTACACCTTC
few	14	-	TRBV5-1	TRBJ1-1	CASMAGTATTEAFF	TGCGCCAGCATGGCCGGCACGGCAACAACTGAAGCTTTCTTT
-	14	-	TRBV5-1	TRBJ2-7	CASSPGTPIYEQYF	TGCGCCAGCAGCCCAGGGACACCAATCTACGAGCAGTACTTC
many	14	-	TRBV20-1	TRBJ2-4	CSARDARSSNIQYF	TGCAGTGCTAGAGATGCCCGTTCTTCGAACATTCAGTACTTC
few	16	TRBD2	TRBV2	TRBJ2-1	CASSEATSGSYNEQFF	TGTGCCAGCAGTGAAGCGACTAGCGGTTCCTACAATGAGCAGTTCTTC
many	19	-	TRBV7-8	TRBJ2-1	CASSRGHGLTRGPYNEQFF	TGTGCCAGCAGCCGGGGACACGGGCTGACCCGCGGGCCTTACAATGAGCAGTTCTTC
many	13	-	TRBV7-2	TRBJ1-1	CASSWARNTEAFF	TGTGCCAGCAGCTGGGCCAGGAACACTGAAGCTTTCTTT
-	11	-	TRBV7-2	TRBJ2-3	CASSFTATQYF	TGTGCCAGCAGTTTTACAGCTACGCAGTATTTT
few	17	TRBD2	TRBV7-9	TRBJ2-7	CASSSLAGGPLRAEQYF	TGTGCCAGCAGCTCCCTAGCGGGAGGGCCCTTAAGGGCCGAGCAGTACTTC
few	15	-	TRBV5-5	TRBJ2-3	CASSLVYRGTDTQYF	TGTGCCAGCAGCTTGGTATACCGCGGAACAGATACGCAGTATTTT
few	15	TRBD1	TRBV7-8	TRBJ2-7	CASSLGNRGPYEQYF	TGTGCCAGCAGCTTGGGGAACAGGGGGCCCTACGAGCAGTACTTC
many	14	-	TRBV4-3	TRBJ2-7	CASSQGLKNYEQYF	TGCGCCAGCAGCCAAGGACTGAAAAACTACGAGCAGTACTTC
-	15	-	TRBV29-1	TRBJ2-5	CSVARPGTEGGTQNF	TGCAGCGTTGCCCGCCCAGGGACAGAGGGAGGGACCCAGAACTTC
many	14	-	TRBV6-2/TRBV6-3	TRBJ2-7	CASSPSDKYYEQYF	TGTGCCAGCAGCCCCTCGGACAAATACTACGAGCAGTACTTC
few	15	-	TRBV7-2	TRBJ1-4	CASSLKSGNLEKLFF	TGTGCCAGCAGCTTAAAGTCCGGGAATTTGGAAAAACTGTTTTTT
few	14	TRBD2	TRBV4-3	TRBJ2-3	CASSHRAGTDTQYF	TGCGCCAGCAGCCATCGAGCGGGAACAGATACGCAGTATTTT
-	16	-	TRBV7-9	TRBJ2-7	CASSLAGRSTAYEQYF	TGTGCCAGCAGCTTAGCAGGAAGGTCTACCGCCTACGAGCAGTACTTC
-	14	TRBD2	TRBV14	TRBJ2-1	CASSQLAGYNEQFF	TGTGCCAGCAGCCAACTAGCGGGGTACAATGAGCAGTTCTTC
few	15	TRBD2	TRBV5-4	TRBJ2-7	CASSFGGSGSGEQYF	TGTGCCAGCAGCTTCGGGGGTAGCGGGAGTGGCGAGCAGTACTTC
-	14	TRBD1	TRBV29-1	TRBJ2-1	CSVLKGTGANEQFF	TGCAGCGTCCTAAAAGGGACAGGGGCCAATGAGCAGTTCTTC
few	15	TRBD2	TRBV19	TRBJ2-3	CASTRTSGNPDTQYF	TGTGCCAGTACCCGGACTAGCGGGAACCCAGATACGCAGTATTTT
once	17	TRBD2	TRBV7-9	TRBJ2-1	CASSFGTSGRPNNEQFF	TGTGCCAGCAGCTTTGGGACTAGCGGGAGGCCCAACAATGAGCAGTTCTTC
-	12	TRBD2	TRBV29-1	TRBJ2-1	CSVTPGGNEQFF	TGCAGCGTCACCCCGGGGGGAAACGAGCAGTTCTTC
few	14	TRBD2	TRBV12-3/TRBV12-4	TRBJ2-2	CASNGLAQTGELFF	TGTGCCAGCAACGGACTAGCGCAAACCGGGGAGCTGTTTTTT
-	14	TRBD2	TRBV19	TRBJ2-7	CASRGSGRTNEQYF	TGTGCCAGTCGCGGTAGCGGGAGAACAAACGAGCAGTACTTC
-	16	-	TRBV3-1	TRBJ1-2	CASSQESLQGTRGYTF	TGTGCCAGCAGCCAAGAAAGTCTACAGGGAACGCGCGGCTACACCTTC
many	16	TRBD2	TRBV7-9	TRBJ2-1	CASSLDSGRAWNEQFF	TGTGCCAGCAGCTTGGATAGCGGGAGGGCCTGGAATGAGCAGTTCTTC
few	18	-	TRBV18	TRBJ2-2	CASSPRALRTARTGELFF	TGTGCCAGCTCACCAAGAGCTTTGCGGACCGCGAGGACCGGGGAGCTGTTTTTT
few	14	-	TRBV28	TRBJ2-7	CASNPGSGYYEQYF	TGTGCCAGCAACCCAGGTAGCGGCTACTACGAGCAGTACTTC
few	14	-	TRBV5-1	TRBJ2-2	CASSWQTNTGELFF	TGCGCCAGCAGCTGGCAGACCAACACCGGGGAGCTGTTTTTT
-	16	TRBD2	TRBV12-3/TRBV12-4	TRBJ2-2	CASSITSGRGTGELFF	TGTGCCAGCAGTATCACTAGCGGGAGGGGCACCGGGGAGCTGTTTTTT
few	15	TRBD2	TRBV7-7	TRBJ2-3	CASSLRGGSTDTQYF	TGTGCCAGCAGCTTACGGGGGGGAAGCACAGATACGCAGTATTTT
few	13	-	TRBV19	TRBJ2-5	CASSIDRRGTQYF	TGTGCCAGTAGTATCGACCGCCGAGGGACCCAGTACTTC
-	15	-	TRBV5-1	TRBJ2-7	CASSLEPHLGPEQYF	TGCGCCAGCAGCTTGGAGCCCCACCTCGGACCTGAGCAGTACTTC
few	15	-	TRBV10-2	TRBJ2-1	CASKEPPDRYNEQFF	TGCGCCAGCAAAGAACCACCGGACAGATACAATGAGCAGTTCTTC
many	16	TRBD1	TRBV7-7	TRBJ2-1	CASSPPPGQGPNEQFF	TGTGCCAGCAGCCCCCCGCCGGGACAGGGTCCCAATGAGCAGTTCTTC
few	13	-	TRBV20-1	TRBJ2-2	CSARKGGTGELFF	TGCAGTGCTCGAAAAGGTGGCACCGGGGAGCTGTTTTTT
few	12	-	TRBV20-1	TRBJ2-5	CSATEAQETQYF	TGCAGTGCTACCGAGGCCCAAGAGACCCAGTACTTC
many	13	-	TRBV20-1	TRBJ2-7	CSARSRFDYEQYF	TGCAGTGCTAGATCCAGGTTCGACTACGAGCAGTACTTC
-	16	-	TRBV20-1	TRBJ1-5	CCARVQTAYSNQPQHF	TGCTGCGCTAGAGTCCAAACAGCATATAGCAATCAGCCCCAGCATTTT
many	14	TRBD1	TRBV20-1	TRBJ2-5	CSASPPDRGETQYF	TGCAGTGCTAGCCCTCCCGACAGGGGAGAGACCCAGTACTTC
-	16	TRBD2	TRBV11-2	TRBJ2-2	CASSSRGAGGRGELFF	TGTGCCAGCAGTTCCAGGGGTGCGGGAGGACGGGGGGAGCTGTTTTTT
-	15	TRBD1	TRBV5-1	TRBJ2-7	CASSPDRQRSGEQYF	TGCGCCAGCAGCCCGGACAGGCAGCGGAGCGGCGAGCAGTACTTC
few	14	TRBD1	TRBV29-1	TRBJ2-7	CSVARRDRGHEQYF	TGCAGCGTCGCCCGCCGGGACAGGGGTCACGAGCAGTACTTC
many	11	-	TRBV27	TRBJ2-1	CASSSWGRQFF	TGTGCCAGCAGTTCATGGGGGCGGCAGTTCTTC
-	13	-	TRBV6-1	TRBJ2-5	CASSLAGKETQYF	TGTGCCAGCAGTCTTGCAGGGAAAGAGACCCAGTACTTC
-	15	-	TRBV7-2	TRBJ2-3	CASSSQGEGPDTQYF	TGTGCCAGCAGCTCCCAGGGGGAGGGGCCTGATACGCAGTATTTT
-	14	-	TRBV19	TRBJ1-6	CASSKVVNNSPLHF	TGTGCCAGTTCAAAGGTCGTTAATAATTCACCCCTCCACTTT
few	16	-	TRBV29-1	TRBJ2-1	CSVVPGTRGGYNEQFF	TGCAGCGTTGTACCCGGGACAAGGGGGGGTTACAATGAGCAGTTCTTC
many	15	TRBD2	TRBV19	TRBJ2-5	CASSHGVAGGQTQYF	TGTGCCAGTAGTCACGGGGTAGCGGGGGGCCAGACCCAGTACTTC